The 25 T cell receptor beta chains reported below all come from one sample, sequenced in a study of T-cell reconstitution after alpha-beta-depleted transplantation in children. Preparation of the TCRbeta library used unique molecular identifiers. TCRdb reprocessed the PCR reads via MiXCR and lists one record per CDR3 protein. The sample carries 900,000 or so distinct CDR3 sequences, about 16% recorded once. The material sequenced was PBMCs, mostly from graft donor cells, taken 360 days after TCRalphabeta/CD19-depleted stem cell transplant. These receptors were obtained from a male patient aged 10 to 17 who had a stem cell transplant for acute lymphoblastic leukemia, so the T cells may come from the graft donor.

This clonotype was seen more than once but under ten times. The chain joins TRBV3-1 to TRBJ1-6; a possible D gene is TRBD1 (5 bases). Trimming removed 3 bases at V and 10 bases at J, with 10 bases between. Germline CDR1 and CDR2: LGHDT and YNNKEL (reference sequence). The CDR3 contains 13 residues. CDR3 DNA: TGTGCCAGCAGCCACCGGTGGGGGTCACCCCTCCACTTT. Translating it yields CASSHRWGSPLHF. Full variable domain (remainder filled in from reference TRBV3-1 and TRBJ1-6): DTAVSQTPKYLVTQMGNDKSIKCEQNLGHDTMYWYKQDSKKFLKIMFSYNNKELIINETVPNRFSPKSPDKAHLNLHINSLELGDSAVYFCASSHRWGSPLHFGNGTRLTVT.

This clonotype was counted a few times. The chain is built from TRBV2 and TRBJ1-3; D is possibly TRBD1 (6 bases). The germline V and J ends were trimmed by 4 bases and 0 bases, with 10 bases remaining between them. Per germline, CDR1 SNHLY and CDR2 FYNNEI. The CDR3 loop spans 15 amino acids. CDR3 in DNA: TGTGCCAGCAGTGTTGGGGACATCTCTGGAAACACCATATATTTT. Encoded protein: CASSVGDISGNTIYF.

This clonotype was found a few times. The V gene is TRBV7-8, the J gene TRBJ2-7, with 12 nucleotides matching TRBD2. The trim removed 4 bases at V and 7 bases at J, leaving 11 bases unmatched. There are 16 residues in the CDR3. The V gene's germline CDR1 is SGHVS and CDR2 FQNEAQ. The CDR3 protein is CASSSRRTSGKGEQYF. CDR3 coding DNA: TGTGCCAGCAGCTCCCGAAGGACTAGCGGGAAAGGAGAGCAGTACTTC.

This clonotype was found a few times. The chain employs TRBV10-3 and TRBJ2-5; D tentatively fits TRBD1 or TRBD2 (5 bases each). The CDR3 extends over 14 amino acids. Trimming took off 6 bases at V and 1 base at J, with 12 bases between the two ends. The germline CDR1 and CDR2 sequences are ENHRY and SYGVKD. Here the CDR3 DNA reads TGTGCCATCAGAAAACCGGGGCCCCAAGAGACCCAGTACTTC. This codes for CAIRKPGPQETQYF.

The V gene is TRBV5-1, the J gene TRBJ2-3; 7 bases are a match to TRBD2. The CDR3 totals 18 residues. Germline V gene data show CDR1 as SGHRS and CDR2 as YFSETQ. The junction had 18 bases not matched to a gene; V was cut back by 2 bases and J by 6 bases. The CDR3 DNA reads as TGCGCCAGCAGCTTTAGGCGGGAGCGAACTTTGTTTTACGATACGCAGTATTTT. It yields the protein CASSFRRERTLFYDTQYF.

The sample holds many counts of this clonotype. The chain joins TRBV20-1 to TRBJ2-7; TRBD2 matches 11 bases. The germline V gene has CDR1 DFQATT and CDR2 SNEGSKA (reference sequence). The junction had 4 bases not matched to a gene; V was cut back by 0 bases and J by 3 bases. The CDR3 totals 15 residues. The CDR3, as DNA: TGCAGTGCTAGAGATATAGCGGGGGGGAACTACGAGCAGTACTTC. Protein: CSARDIAGGNYEQYF.

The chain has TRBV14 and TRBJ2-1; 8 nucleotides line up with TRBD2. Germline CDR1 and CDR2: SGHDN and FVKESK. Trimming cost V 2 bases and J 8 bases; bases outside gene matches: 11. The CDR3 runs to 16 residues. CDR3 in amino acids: CASSQPRLANQDEQFF. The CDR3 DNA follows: TGTGCCAGCAGCCAACCGCGACTAGCGAATCAGGATGAGCAGTTCTTC.

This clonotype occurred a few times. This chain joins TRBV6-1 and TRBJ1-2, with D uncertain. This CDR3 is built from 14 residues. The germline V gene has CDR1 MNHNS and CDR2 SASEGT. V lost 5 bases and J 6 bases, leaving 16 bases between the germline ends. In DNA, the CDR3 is TGTGCCAGCAGTCCCCCCGTGAGCTTGGATGGCTACACCTTC. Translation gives CASSPPVSLDGYTF.

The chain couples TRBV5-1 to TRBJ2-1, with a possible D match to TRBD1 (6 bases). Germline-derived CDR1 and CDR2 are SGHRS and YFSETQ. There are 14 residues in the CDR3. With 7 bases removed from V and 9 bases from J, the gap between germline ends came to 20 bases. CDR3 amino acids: CASRPRGSSLEQFF. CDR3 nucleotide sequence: TGCGCCAGCCGACCCAGGGGCAGTTCGCTTGAGCAGTTCTTC.

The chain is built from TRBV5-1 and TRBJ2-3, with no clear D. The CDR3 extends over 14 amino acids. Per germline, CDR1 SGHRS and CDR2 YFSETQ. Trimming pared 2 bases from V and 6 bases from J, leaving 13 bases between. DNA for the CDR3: TGCGCCAGCAGCTTAGGACCCCGGCCGGATACGCAGTATTTT. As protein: CASSLGPRPDTQYF.

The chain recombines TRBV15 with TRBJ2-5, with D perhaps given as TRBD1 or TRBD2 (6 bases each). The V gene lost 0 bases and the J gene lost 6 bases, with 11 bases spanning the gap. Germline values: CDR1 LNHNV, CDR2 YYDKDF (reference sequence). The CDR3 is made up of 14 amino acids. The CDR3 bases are TGTGCCACCAGCAGAGATACAGGGAGGAAGACCCAGTACTTC. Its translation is CATSRDTGRKTQYF.

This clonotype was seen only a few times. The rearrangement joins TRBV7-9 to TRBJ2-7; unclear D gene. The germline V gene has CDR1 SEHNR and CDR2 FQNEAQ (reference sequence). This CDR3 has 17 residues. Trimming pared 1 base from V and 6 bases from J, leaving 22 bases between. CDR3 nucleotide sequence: TGTGCCAGCAGCTTAGGGCACCAATGGGTCACCCCCTCCGAGCAGTACTTC. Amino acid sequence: CASSLGHQWVTPSEQYF. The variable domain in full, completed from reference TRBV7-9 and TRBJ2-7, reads DTGVSQNPRHKITKRGQNVTFRCDPISEHNRLYWYRQTLGQGPEFLTYFQNEAQLEKSRLLSDRFSAERPKGSFSTLEIQRTEQGDSAMYLCASSLGHQWVTPSEQYFGPGTRLTVT.

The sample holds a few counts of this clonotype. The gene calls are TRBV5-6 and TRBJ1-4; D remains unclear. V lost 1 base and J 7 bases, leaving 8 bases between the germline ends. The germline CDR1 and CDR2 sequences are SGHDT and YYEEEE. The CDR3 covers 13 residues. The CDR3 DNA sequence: TGTGCCAGCAGCTTGAGTTTAAGTGAAAAACTGTTTTTT. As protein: CASSLSLSEKLFF.

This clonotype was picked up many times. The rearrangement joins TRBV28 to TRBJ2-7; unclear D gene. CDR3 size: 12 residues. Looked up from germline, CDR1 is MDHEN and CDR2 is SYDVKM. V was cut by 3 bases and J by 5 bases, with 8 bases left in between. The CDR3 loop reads CASSLYWDEQYF. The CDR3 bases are TGTGCCAGCAGTTTGTACTGGGACGAGCAGTACTTC.

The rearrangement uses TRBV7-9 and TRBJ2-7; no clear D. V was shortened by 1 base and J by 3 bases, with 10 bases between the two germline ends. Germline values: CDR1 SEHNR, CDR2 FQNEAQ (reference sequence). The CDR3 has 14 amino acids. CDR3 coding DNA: TGTGCCAGCAGCTTAGTAGACGCTAACTACGAGCAGTACTTC. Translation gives CASSLVDANYEQYF.

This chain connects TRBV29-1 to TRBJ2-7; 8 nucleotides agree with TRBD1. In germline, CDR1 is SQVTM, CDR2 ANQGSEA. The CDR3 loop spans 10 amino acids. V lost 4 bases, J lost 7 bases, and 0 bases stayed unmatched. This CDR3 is CSVGDREQYF. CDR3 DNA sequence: TGCAGCGTTGGGGACAGGGAGCAGTACTTC.

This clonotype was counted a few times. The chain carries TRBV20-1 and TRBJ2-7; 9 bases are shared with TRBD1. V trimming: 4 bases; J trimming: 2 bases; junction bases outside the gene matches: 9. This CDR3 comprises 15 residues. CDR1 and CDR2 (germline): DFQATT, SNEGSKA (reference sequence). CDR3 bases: TGCAGTGCTATTCATTGGGGACAGGGCACCTACGAGCAGTACTTC. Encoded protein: CSAIHWGQGTYEQYF.

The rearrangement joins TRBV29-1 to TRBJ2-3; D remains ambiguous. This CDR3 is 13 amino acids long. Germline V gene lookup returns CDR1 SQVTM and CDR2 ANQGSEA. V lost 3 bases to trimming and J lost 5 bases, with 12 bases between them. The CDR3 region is CSVDGRVGDTQYF. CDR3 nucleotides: TGCAGCGTTGATGGAAGGGTAGGAGATACGCAGTATTTT.

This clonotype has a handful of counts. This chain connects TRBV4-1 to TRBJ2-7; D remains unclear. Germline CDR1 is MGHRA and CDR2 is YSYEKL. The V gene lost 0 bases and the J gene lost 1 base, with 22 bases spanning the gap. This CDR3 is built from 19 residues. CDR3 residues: CASSQDLLLHIEASYEQYF. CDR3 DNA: TGCGCCAGCAGCCAAGATCTTCTCCTCCATATAGAGGCTTCCTACGAGCAGTACTTC.

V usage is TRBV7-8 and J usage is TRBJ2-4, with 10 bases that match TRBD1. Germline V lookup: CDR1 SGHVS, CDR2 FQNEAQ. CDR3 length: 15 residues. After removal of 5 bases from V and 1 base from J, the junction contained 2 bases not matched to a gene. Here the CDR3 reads CASSQTGGAKNIQYF. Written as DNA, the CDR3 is TGTGCCAGCAGCCAGACAGGGGGCGCCAAAAACATTCAGTACTTC.

The CDR3 protein is CASSATGSPSLNEQFF. The CDR3 region has the DNA TGTGCCAGCAGTGCTACAGGGTCCCCAAGCTTAAATGAGCAGTTCTTC. The chain employs TRBV12-3 or TRBV12-4 and TRBJ2-1; possibly TRBD1 for D (6 bases). The germline V and J ends were trimmed by 5 bases and 7 bases, with 21 bases remaining between them. The CDR3 runs 16 residues.

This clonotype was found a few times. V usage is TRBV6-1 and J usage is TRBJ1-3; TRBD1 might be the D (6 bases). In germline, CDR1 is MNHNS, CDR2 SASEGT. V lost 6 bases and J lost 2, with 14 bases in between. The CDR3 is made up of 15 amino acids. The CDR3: CASRPGGAAGNTIYF. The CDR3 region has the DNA TGTGCCAGCAGACCCGGGGGGGCGGCTGGAAACACCATATATTTT.

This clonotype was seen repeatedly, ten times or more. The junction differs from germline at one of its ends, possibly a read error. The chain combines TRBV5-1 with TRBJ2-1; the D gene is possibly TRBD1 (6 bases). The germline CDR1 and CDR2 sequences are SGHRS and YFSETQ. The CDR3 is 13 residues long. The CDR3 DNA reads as TGTGCCAGCAGCTTGACAGGCTACAATGAGCAGTTCTTC. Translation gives CASSLTGYNEQFF.

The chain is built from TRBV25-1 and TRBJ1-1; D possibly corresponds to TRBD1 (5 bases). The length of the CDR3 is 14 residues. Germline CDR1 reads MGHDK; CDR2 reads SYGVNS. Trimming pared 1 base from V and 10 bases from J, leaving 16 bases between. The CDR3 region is CASSESPGHPGAFF. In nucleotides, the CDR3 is TGTGCCAGCAGTGAATCCCCCGGACACCCGGGAGCTTTCTTT.

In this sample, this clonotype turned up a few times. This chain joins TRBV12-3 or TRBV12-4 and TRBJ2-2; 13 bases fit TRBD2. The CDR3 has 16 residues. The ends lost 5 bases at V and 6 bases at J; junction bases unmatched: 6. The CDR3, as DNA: TGTGCCAGCAGTGCCCGACTAGCGGGAGGCCCCGGGGAGCTGTTTTTT. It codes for CASSARLAGGPGELFF.